This T cell receptor (beta chain) was identified in a study of CD8+CD57+ T cells in acquired aplastic anemia. Study-wide context: CD4+ cell libraries from healthy donors averaged about 10.8 million reads.

Both TCR beta VDJ combination and CDR3 sequence profiling were carried out. Genomic DNA was the template for this profiling. MiXCR was run by TCRdb on the reads, yielding one entry per CDR3 protein. The repertoire holds 110,000 or so distinct CDR3 sequences, with around 53% as singletons. V lost 8 bases to trimming and J lost 4 bases, with 13 bases between them. CDR1 is SNHLY and CDR2 is FYNNEI in the germline V gene. The CDR3 totals 13 residues. The chain recombines TRBV2 with TRBJ2-3; D is ambiguous. The sequenced sample consisted of sorted CD4+, CD8+, or CD8+CD57+ T cells (not recorded which) from PBMCs. The origin of this receptor is a human donor in good health, serving as a control. The CDR3, as DNA: TGTGCCAGCTTCATCGGGCAAGCAGATACGCAGTATTTT. Protein product: CASFIGQADTQYF. Full variable domain (remainder filled in from reference TRBV2 and TRBJ2-3): EPEVTQTPSHQVTQMGQEVILRCVPISNHLYFYWYRQILGQKVEFLVSFYNNEISEKSEIFDDQFSVERPDGSNFTLKIRSTKLEDSAMYFCASFIGQADTQYFGPGTRLTVL.